The 8 T cell receptor beta chains reported below all come from one sample, sequenced in a study of T cell changes during pregnancy in multiple sclerosis. TCRdb's copy holds only in-frame clones and misses some; the assay was immunoSEQ multiplex PCR. The top ten hold around 0.9% of the sample, which has tens of thousands of clones, over 90% seen once. The specimen was peripheral blood, collected after pregnancy. The origin of the receptors is a female donor with multiple sclerosis, enrolled in a pregnancy study.

The chain couples TRBV18 to TRBJ1-2; the D gene is possibly TRBD1 (5 bases). The CDR3 is 17 amino acids. Looked up from germline, CDR1 is KGHSH and CDR2 is LQKENI. V was trimmed by 5 bases and J by 6 bases, leaving 25 bases between them. The CDR3 sequence is CASSSLPGPTGGDGYTF. The CDR3 DNA reads as TGTGCCAGCTCATCGCTACCGGGGCCCACGGGAGGCGATGGCTACACCTTC.

The chain links TRBV7-9 to TRBJ2-6; TRBD1 matches at 11 bases. Losses at the gene ends were 6 bases for V and 3 bases for J; bases not matched to a gene: 13. This CDR3 region has 19 residues. Germline V lookup: CDR1 SEHNR, CDR2 FQNEAQ (reference sequence). The CDR3, as DNA: TGTGCCAGCAGACCCCCCCGGAGGACAGGGGGCGATGGGGCCAACGTCCTGACTTTC. Protein: CASRPPRRTGGDGANVLTF.

This chain uses TRBV10-3 with TRBJ2-1, with 10 bases matching TRBD2. This CDR3 has 15 residues. Germline V gene lookup returns CDR1 ENHRY and CDR2 SYGVKD. J was trimmed by 3 bases and V by 2 bases; bases with no gene match: 1. The CDR3 DNA follows: TGTGCCATCAGTGAGCAGCGGGGGGGCTACAATGAGCAGTTCTTC. Amino acids: CAISEQRGGYNEQFF.

Only one count was recorded for this clone. This chain joins TRBV7-2 and TRBJ2-3; possibly TRBD1 for D (6 bases). The V end lost 4 bases, the J end lost 0 bases, and 17 bases lay between the germline ends. The germline CDR1 and CDR2 sequences are SGHTA and FQGNSA. This CDR3 has 17 amino acids. CDR3 bases: TGTGCCAGCAGCTCCCTTACAACAGGGACGAGCACAGATACGCAGTATTTT. This codes for CASSSLTTGTSTDTQYF. Full variable domain (outside the CDR3, taken from reference TRBV7-2 and TRBJ2-3): GAGVSQSPSNKVTEKGKDVELRCDPISGHTALYWYRQSLGQGLEFLIYFQGNSAPDKSGLPSDRFSAERTGGSVSTLTIQRTQQEDSAVYLCASSSLTTGTSTDTQYFGPGTRLTVL.

The chain recombines TRBV9 with TRBJ1-1; 10 bases line up with TRBD1. From germline, CDR1 is SGDLS and CDR2 YYNGEE. The V gene end was trimmed by 0 bases and the J gene end by 5 bases; junction bases not matched to a gene: 16. This CDR3 region has 19 residues. This chain's CDR3 is CASSVELMGQGLSLTEAFF. The CDR3 DNA reads as TGTGCCAGCAGCGTAGAGCTTATGGGACAGGGGCTTTCCTTAACTGAAGCTTTCTTT.

The genes are TRBV10-3 and TRBJ2-7; D perhaps matches TRBD2 (7 bases). Germline V lookup: CDR1 ENHRY, CDR2 SYGVKD. The CDR3 length is 16 residues. The ends were cut back, 9 bases at V and 3 bases at J, with 24 bases in the middle. The CDR3 DNA is TGTGCCATTTCTCCGGGGGGCCTAGGGAGGGTCTACGAGCAGTACTTC. This translates into CAISPGGLGRVYEQYF.

V and J are TRBV7-6 and TRBJ2-7, with TRBD2 identical over 8 bases. The CDR3 has 18 residues. The J segment lost 4 bases and the V segment lost 0 bases, leaving 14 bases of the junction unmatched. The germline V gene has CDR1 SGHVS and CDR2 FNYEAQ. DNA of the CDR3: TGTGCCAGCAGCTTAGCGACGGGGGGGTCTAGGGTCCCTTACGAGCAGTACTTC. This sequence encodes CASSLATGGSRVPYEQYF.

In nucleotides, the CDR3 is TGTGCCAAAACTCTAGGCAATGAGCAGTTCTTC. Translated, it gives CAKTLGNEQFF. This chain uses TRBV7-2 with TRBJ2-1; the D is unclear. The germline V gene encodes CDR1 SGHTA and CDR2 FQGNSA. This CDR3 comprises 11 residues. Trimming shortened V by 10 bases and J by 6 bases, and 10 bases separated the two germline ends.